A single sample is the source of the 18 T cell receptor beta chains below, sequenced in a study of vaccination and CD4 T cells after COVID-19. As for treatment: approximately nine-day PBMC culture with coronavirus spike peptide pools or control peptides (ViraFEST assay). Scientists ran DNA taken from cultured CD4+ T cells through the Oncomine TCR Beta short-read assay for sequencing. TCRdb called the PCR reads again in MiXCR, with one record for every CDR3 protein. This repertoire shows approximately 16,000 distinct CDR3 sequences, approximately 44% found once; its top ten account for around 7.5%. Antigens of these TCRs are unknown. The starting material was CD4+ T cells from blood, cultured in vitro, obtained after SARS-CoV-2 vaccination. Source of these receptors: a human donor who had recovered from COVID-19.

The chain couples TRBV12-3 or TRBV12-4 to TRBJ2-3; tentatively, D is TRBD2 (6 bases). V gave up 6 bases and J gave up 3 bases, with 13 bases separating them. The CDR3 runs 14 residues. CDR3 loop: CASSKGLPTDTQYF. Written as DNA, the CDR3 is TGTGCCAGCAGCAAGGGACTTCCAACAGATACGCAGTATTTT.

The chain is built from TRBV2 and TRBJ2-5, with TRBD2 matching 7 bases. V was pared by 7 bases and J by 1 base, with 9 bases of the junction left unmatched. The CDR3 contains 15 residues. Germline-derived CDR1 and CDR2 are SNHLY and FYNNEI. DNA of the CDR3: TGTGCCAGCAAGAGGGCTAGCGGCCCCCAAGAGACCCAGTACTTC. This translates into CASKRASGPQETQYF.

This clonotype has only one observation. V usage is TRBV2 and J usage is TRBJ1-2; unclear D gene. Germline V gene data show CDR1 as SNHLY and CDR2 as FYNNEI. The CDR3 runs to 14 residues. V was trimmed by 8 bases and J by 3 bases, leaving 16 bases between them. This chain's CDR3 is CASYTRTPDYGYTF. The CDR3 DNA reads TGTGCCAGCTATACCAGGACTCCGGACTATGGCTACACCTTC.

V usage is TRBV4-1 and J usage is TRBJ1-1; D remains unclear. The CDR3 spans 16 residues. Germline CDR1 MGHRA, CDR2 YSYEKL. V lost 1 base, J lost 6 bases, and 18 bases lay in between. As DNA, the CDR3 is TGCGCCAGCAGCCAAGCCCACCTCGTCAGAGAGCCTGAAGCTTTCTTT. The encoded protein is CASSQAHLVREPEAFF.

This clonotype has more than one count but fewer than ten. The chain couples TRBV19 to TRBJ2-1, with D perhaps assigned TRBD1 or TRBD2 (5 bases each). CDR3 length: 14 residues. Germline values: CDR1 LNHDA, CDR2 SQIVND (reference sequence). Between the trimmed V and J ends, which lost 5 bases and 9 bases, there was a span of 17 bases. CDR3 nucleotide sequence: TGTGCCAGTAGTGGGCGAGGGGAATCGGCTGAGCAGTTCTTC. This codes for CASSGRGESAEQFF.

The rearrangement uses TRBV5-6 and TRBJ1-1, with D tentatively TRBD1 (5 bases). The V end was cut by 3 bases, the J end by 9 bases, with 12 bases between. Germline lookup yields CDR1 SGHDT and CDR2 YYEEEE. The length of the CDR3 is 12 residues. CDR3 sequence reads: CASSWWGEQAFF. The CDR3 bases are TGTGCCAGCAGCTGGTGGGGGGAACAAGCTTTCTTT.

J is TRBJ2-7 and V is TRBV24-1; TRBD1 matches at 7 bases. The length of the CDR3 is 13 residues. Trimming cost V 3 bases and J 3 bases; bases outside gene matches: 1. Germline CDR1 KGHDR, CDR2 SFDVKD. The CDR3 protein is CATSDGQDYEQYF. As DNA, the CDR3 is TGTGCCACCAGTGATGGACAGGACTACGAGCAGTACTTC.

This clonotype was counted a single time. The chain couples TRBV21-1 to TRBJ1-5; no DNA check was done on the table's D call, TRBD1. TRBV21-1 is reported as a pseudogene. This CDR3 spans 15 amino acids. The CDR3 coding sequence is TGTGCCAGCAGCTTAGACAGGGGCCTAAATCAGCCCCAGCATTTT. Residues: CASSLDRGLNQPQHF.

This rearrangement joins TRBV19 to TRBJ2-1, with TRBD1 matching over 11 bases. The CDR3 runs to 16 residues. With V trimmed by 7 bases and J by 7 bases, 12 bases remained unmatched. Germline CDR1 reads LNHDA; CDR2 reads SQIVND (reference sequence). This chain's CDR3 is CASMGSGQGARNEQFF. Written as DNA, the CDR3 is TGTGCCAGTATGGGATCTGGACAGGGGGCTCGAAATGAGCAGTTCTTC.

The rearrangement joins TRBV24-1 to TRBJ2-3; possibly TRBD1 for D (5 bases). Germline values: CDR1 KGHDR, CDR2 SFDVKD. With 4 bases removed from V and 4 bases from J, the gap between germline ends came to 17 bases. The length of the CDR3 is 16 residues. This CDR3 is CATSEPGPGAADTQYF. CDR3 coding DNA: TGTGCCACCAGTGAGCCAGGGCCAGGAGCCGCAGATACGCAGTATTTT.

This clonotype was detected a few times. CDR3 bases: TGTGCCAGCAGCTTGGAGCTGGGACAGAAGCATTTT. It encodes CASSLELGQKHF. V is TRBV5-4 and J is TRBJ1-5; 7 bases match TRBD1. This CDR3 is built from 12 residues. J lost 14 bases, V lost 0 bases, and 5 bases had no gene match. CDR1 and CDR2 (germline): SGHNT, YYREEE (reference sequence).

The V gene is TRBV5-4, the J gene TRBJ2-3, with 9 bases identical to TRBD1. After removal of 0 bases from V and 2 bases from J, the junction contained 7 bases not matched to a gene. The germline gives CDR1 SGHNT, CDR2 YYREEE (reference sequence). There are 17 residues in the CDR3. DNA of the CDR3: TGTGCCAGCAGCTTGGCCGGGACAGGGCTGCTCACAGATACGCAGTATTTT. Amino acids: CASSLAGTGLLTDTQYF.

This chain links TRBV25-1 with TRBJ1-6; weak D call: TRBD1 (5 bases). CDR3 length: 15 residues. Germline assignment: CDR1 MGHDK and CDR2 SYGVNS. Trimming removed 4 bases at V and 7 bases at J, with 14 bases between. The CDR3 coding sequence is TGTGCCAGCAGTGGGGGCGGGGCCCCCAATTCACCCCTCCACTTT. Protein product: CASSGGGAPNSPLHF.

This chain links TRBV12-3 or TRBV12-4 with TRBJ2-7; TRBD2 aligns across 11 bases. CDR3 length: 14 amino acids. The J segment lost 9 bases and the V segment lost 2 bases, leaving 6 bases of the junction unmatched. The chain's CDR3 is CASSLIAGGSGQYF. The CDR3 nucleotides are TGTGCCAGCAGTTTAATAGCGGGAGGGAGTGGGCAGTACTTC.

This rearrangement joins TRBV20-1 to TRBJ2-5; 10 bases are shared with TRBD2. Germline V gene data show CDR1 as DFQATT and CDR2 as SNEGSKA (reference sequence). Trimming at V came to 1 base and at J to 5 bases, leaving 10 bases not matched to a gene. The CDR3 spans 16 residues. DNA for the CDR3: TGCAGTGCTAGAGCAGCGGGAGGGCCTGGGATTGAGACCCAGTACTTC. Its translation is CSARAAGGPGIETQYF.

V is TRBV7-8 and J is TRBJ1-3, with D unresolved. V lost 1 base to trimming and J lost 4 bases, with 11 bases between them. The CDR3 extends over 15 amino acids. Germline loops: CDR1 SGHVS, CDR2 FQNEAQ. CDR3 nucleotide sequence: TGTGCCAGCAGCTTAGGAGGTCATGGGGGAAACACCATATATTTT. Protein sequence: CASSLGGHGGNTIYF.

This rearrangement joins TRBV5-1 to TRBJ2-3; 10 nucleotides align to TRBD2. From germline, CDR1 is SGHRS and CDR2 YFSETQ. The CDR3 has 17 residues. V lost 0 bases, J lost 5 bases, and 9 bases stayed unmatched. The CDR3 sequence: CASSLAYSGGGEDTQYF. In DNA form, the CDR3 reads TGCGCCAGCAGCTTGGCCTACAGCGGGGGGGGAGAAGATACGCAGTATTTT.

The chain employs TRBV12-3 or TRBV12-4 and TRBJ2-1; D gene ambiguous. This CDR3 has 13 amino acids. Trimming shortened V by 7 bases and J by 0 bases, and 7 bases separated the two germline ends. The CDR3 reads CASTPSSYNEQFF. For the CDR3, the DNA is TGTGCCAGCACTCCCAGCTCCTACAATGAGCAGTTCTTC.